The rows below give T cell receptor beta chains drawn from one sample of a study of blood T cell repertoires in COVID-19. Using immunoSEQ multiplex PCR, the repertoire was profiled, and TCRdb retains in-frame clones only, with some absent. The repertoire holds 70,000 to 75,000 clones, with about nine tenths as singletons. Material for sequencing was peripheral blood. These receptors were obtained from a human donor in a cohort sampled during active COVID-19. Both conserved end residues are part of each CDR3. Each record gives: J gene, CDR3 length, V gene, D gene, clone size, CDR3 protein, CDR3 DNA. A D gene is named only where the DNA matches it firmly. Expanded clones are given a class, and other clones once, few, many or no size at all.

TRBJ2-1	14	TRBV10-3	NA	NA	CAISATSSYNEQFF	TGTGCCATCAGTGCCACTAGCTCCTACAATGAGCAGTTCTTC
TRBJ2-2	17	TRBV4-3	TRBD2	few	CASSQDIGGSLTGELFF	TGCGCCAGCAGCCAAGATATCGGCGGGAGCTTAACCGGGGAGCTGTTTTTT
TRBJ1-2	13	TRBV19	NA	few	CASSLGGAQGYTF	TGTGCCAGTAGCCTGGGGGGGGCGCAAGGCTACACCTTC
TRBJ2-7	15	TRBV4-1	NA	NA	CASSPSRTTLYEQYF	TGCGCCAGCAGCCCCAGCCGGACTACACTCTACGAGCAGTACTTC
TRBJ2-3	13	TRBV29-1	TRBD1	NA	CSVDRDRADTQYF	TGCAGCGTTGATCGGGACAGGGCGGATACGCAGTATTTT
TRBJ1-2	15	TRBV4-2	NA	few	CASSQVQAGGYGYTF	TGTGCCAGCAGCCAAGTACAGGCGGGGGGCTATGGCTACACCTTC
TRBJ2-1	15	TRBV27	TRBD2	NA	CASSLGLAGGWEQFF	TGTGCCAGCAGTTTAGGGCTAGCGGGAGGATGGGAGCAGTTCTTC
TRBJ2-5	15	TRBV4-1	NA	NA	CASSPTPTRRETQYF	TGCGCCAGCAGCCCCACCCCTACTAGGAGAGAGACCCAGTACTTC
TRBJ2-2	13	TRBV4-2	NA	NA	CASSPPAAGELFF	TGTGCCAGCAGCCCTCCGGCGGCCGGGGAGCTGTTTTTT
TRBJ2-1	15	TRBV15	TRBD1	NA	CATTKGTGGDNEQFF	TGTGCCACCACTAAAGGGACAGGGGGTGACAATGAGCAGTTCTTC
TRBJ1-2	14	TRBV7-2	NA	NA	CASSPSEWDYGYTF	TGTGCCAGCAGCCCAAGCGAATGGGACTATGGCTACACCTTC
TRBJ2-3	16	TRBV18	TRBD2	NA	CASSPMSGGYTDTQYF	TGTGCCAGCTCACCAATGTCCGGGGGGTACACAGATACGCAGTATTTT
TRBJ2-1	16	TRBV9	TRBD2	NA	CASGKREGLTYNEQFF	TGTGCCAGCGGGAAGCGGGAGGGCCTGACCTACAATGAGCAGTTCTTC
TRBJ2-2	14	TRBV5-1	NA	NA	CASSLIGSGGELFF	TGCGCCAGCAGCTTGATCGGGAGCGGCGGGGAGCTGTTTTTT
TRBJ2-5	12	TRBV7-9	TRBD1	NA	CASSLPTGGKYF	TGTGCCAGCAGCTTACCTACAGGGGGGAAGTACTTC
TRBJ2-3	15	TRBV3-1/TRBV3-2	TRBD2	NA	CASSQGQAGGPQKYF	TGTGCCAGCAGCCAAGGGCAAGCGGGAGGGCCCCAGAAGTATTTT
TRBJ1-1	15	TRBV9	NA	NA	CASSGRGQKNTEAFF	TGTGCCAGCAGCGGACGGGGACAAAAGAACACTGAAGCTTTCTTT
TRBJ2-1	14	TRBV2	TRBD2	NA	CASLLSGRFDEQFF	TGTGCCAGCCTACTAAGCGGGAGATTCGATGAGCAGTTCTTC
TRBJ2-7	11	TRBV15	NA	NA	CATSSTPEQYF	TGTGCCACCAGCAGTACTCCCGAGCAGTACTTC
TRBJ2-3	14	TRBV7-9	NA	NA	CASSRRLATDTQYF	TGTGCCAGCAGCCGGAGGCTCGCGACAGATACGCAGTATTTT
TRBJ2-2	14	TRBV4-1	NA	NA	CASSQFAGTGELFF	TGCGCCAGCAGCCAATTCGCAGGGACCGGGGAGCTGTTTTTT
TRBJ2-7	14	TRBV7-9	NA	once	CASSQTRGTYEQYF	TGTGCCAGCAGCCAGACACGGGGGACCTACGAGCAGTACTTC
TRBJ2-3	17	TRBV4-1	TRBD2	NA	CASSQELGPGLENTQYF	TGCGCCAGCAGCCAAGAGCTTGGGCCGGGACTAGAGAATACGCAGTATTTT
TRBJ2-3	15	TRBV7-2	TRBD2	NA	CASSIPSGRTDTQYF	TGTGCCAGCAGCATTCCTAGCGGACGCACAGATACGCAGTATTTT
TRBJ2-7	11	TRBV7-8	NA	NA	CASGYGAEQYF	TGTGCCAGCGGTTATGGAGCCGAGCAGTACTTC
TRBJ2-7	16	TRBV28	NA	NA	CASSPGDYFSPYEQYF	TGTGCCAGCAGTCCCGGAGACTACTTCAGCCCCTACGAGCAGTACTTC
TRBJ2-5	15	TRBV2	TRBD2	NA	CASRPLAGVEETQYF	TGTGCCAGCAGACCTCTAGCGGGAGTGGAAGAGACCCAGTACTTC
TRBJ2-7	14	TRBV13	TRBD2	NA	CASSQGGVLYEQYF	TGTGCCAGCAGCCAGGGAGGGGTCCTCTACGAGCAGTACTTC
TRBJ2-2	14	TRBV28	NA	few	CASSLGRFPGELFF	TGTGCCAGCAGTTTAGGGCGATTCCCCGGGGAGCTGTTTTTT
TRBJ2-1	17	TRBV28	TRBD2	NA	CASSQKGFAGGIVGQFF	TGTGCCAGCAGTCAAAAGGGGTTCGCGGGAGGGATTGTAGGGCAGTTCTTC
TRBJ2-7	15	TRBV15	NA	NA	CATSRDFTSTGEQYF	TGTGCCACCAGCAGAGATTTCACAAGTACAGGCGAGCAGTACTTC
TRBJ2-7	13	TRBV7-9	NA	once	CASSLPSSYEQYF	TGTGCCAGCAGCTTACCGAGCTCCTACGAGCAGTACTTC
TRBJ2-7	15	TRBV19	NA	NA	CASSSSGTPTYEQYF	TGTGCCAGTAGTTCCTCCGGGACACCGACCTACGAGCAGTACTTC
TRBJ1-1	17	TRBV9	TRBD1	NA	CASSGSPGQGKNTEAFF	TGTGCCAGCAGCGGGAGCCCGGGACAGGGGAAGAACACTGAAGCTTTCTTT
TRBJ2-5	13	TRBV7-9	NA	NA	CASSSRSGETQYF	TGTGCCAGCAGCTCCCGGAGTGGGGAGACCCAGTACTTC
TRBJ1-3	15	TRBV5-1	NA	NA	CASSPTGRDGNTIYF	TGCGCCAGCAGCCCCACAGGGAGAGATGGAAACACCATATATTTT
TRBJ2-7	14	TRBV15	TRBD1	NA	CATSRDSGGYEQYF	TGTGCCACCAGCAGAGATTCAGGGGGCTACGAGCAGTACTTC
TRBJ2-7	15	TRBV7-9	NA	NA	CASSKIPGQTYEQYF	TGTGCCAGCAGCAAAATCCCGGGTCAAACCTACGAGCAGTACTTC
TRBJ2-2	13	TRBV27	TRBD1	NA	CASGVGQGGELFF	TGTGCCAGCGGGGTTGGACAGGGCGGGGAGCTGTTTTTT
TRBJ1-4	15	TRBV25-1	TRBD1	NA	CASSTRDRGEEKLFF	TGTGCCAGCAGTACCCGGGACAGGGGTGAGGAAAAACTGTTTTTT
TRBJ2-7	22	TRBV6-2/TRBV6-3	TRBD2	once	CASSRSTPSGRGGARVLKEQYF	TGTGCCAGCAGCCGTAGTACGCCTAGCGGGCGGGGGGGGGCGAGGGTACTTAAAGAGCAGTACTTC
TRBJ1-5	15	TRBV28	NA	NA	CASSFTRDNGQPQHF	TGTGCCAGCAGTTTCACCAGGGACAACGGTCAGCCCCAGCATTTT
TRBJ2-1	16	TRBV5-4	TRBD2	NA	CASSLDSGRAGNEQFF	TGTGCCAGCAGCCTTGATTCCGGGAGGGCCGGCAATGAGCAGTTCTTC
TRBJ1-2	13	TRBV28	TRBD1	NA	CASSPGQNYGYTF	TGTGCCAGCAGTCCGGGACAGAACTATGGCTACACCTTC
TRBJ1-6	13	TRBV6-5	TRBD1	NA	CAGGTENNSPLHF	TGTGCCGGCGGGACAGAGAATAATTCACCCCTCCACTTT
TRBJ2-5	14	TRBV19	TRBD1	NA	CASSVQGAGETQYF	TGTGCCAGTAGTGTACAGGGGGCCGGGGAGACCCAGTACTTC
TRBJ2-7	14	TRBV27	TRBD1	NA	CASSPPGTGAEQYF	TGTGCCAGCAGTCCTCCTGGGACAGGAGCCGAGCAGTACTTC
TRBJ1-1	14	TRBV5-4	NA	NA	CASSLGQAVTEAFF	TGTGCCAGCAGCTTGGGACAGGCGGTGACTGAAGCTTTCTTT
TRBJ1-5	14	TRBV6-5	TRBD1	NA	CASSPDRGNQPQHF	TGTGCCAGCAGTCCGGACAGGGGAAATCAGCCCCAGCATTTT
TRBJ2-4	16	TRBV4-3	TRBD1	NA	CASSQWGQGSGNIQYF	TGCGCCAGCAGCCAGTGGGGACAGGGTAGTGGAAACATTCAGTACTTC
TRBJ2-3	15	TRBV19	NA	once	CASAAGGKSTDTQYF	TGTGCCAGTGCCGCGGGCGGTAAGAGCACAGATACGCAGTATTTT
TRBJ2-1	15	TRBV19	TRBD2	NA	CASSIVAGPPNEQFF	TGTGCCAGTAGTATAGTAGCGGGTCCCCCTAATGAGCAGTTCTTC
TRBJ2-1	13	TRBV20-1	NA	NA	CSASMGAYNEQFF	TGCAGTGCTAGTATGGGAGCCTACAATGAGCAGTTCTTC
TRBJ2-7	17	TRBV4-1	NA	NA	CASSQLPGLAPSYEQYF	TGCGCCAGCAGCCAATTACCGGGGTTAGCGCCGTCCTACGAGCAGTACTTC